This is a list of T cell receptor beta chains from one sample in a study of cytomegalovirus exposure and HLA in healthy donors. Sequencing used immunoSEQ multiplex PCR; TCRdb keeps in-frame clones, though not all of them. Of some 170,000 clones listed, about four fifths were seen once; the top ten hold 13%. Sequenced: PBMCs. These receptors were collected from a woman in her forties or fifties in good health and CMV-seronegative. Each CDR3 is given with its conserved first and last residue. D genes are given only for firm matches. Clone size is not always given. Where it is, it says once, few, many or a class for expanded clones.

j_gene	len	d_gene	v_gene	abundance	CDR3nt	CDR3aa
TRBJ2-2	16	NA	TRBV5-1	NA	TGCGCCAGCAGCCCCCAGGGTGGCGCGAACACCGGGGAGCTGTTTTTT	CASSPQGGANTGELFF
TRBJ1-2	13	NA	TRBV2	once	TGTGCCAGCAGTGAAGGGTCTCGGACAGTTTACACCTTC	CASSEGSRTVYTF
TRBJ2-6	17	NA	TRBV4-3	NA	TGCGCCAGCAGCCAAGAGACAGGAGGTTCTGGGGCCAACGTCCTGACTTTC	CASSQETGGSGANVLTF
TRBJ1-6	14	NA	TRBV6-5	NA	TGTGCCAGCAGTTACGGTCAGAATAATTCACCCCTCCACTTT	CASSYGQNNSPLHF
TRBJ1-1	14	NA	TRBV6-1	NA	TGTGCCAGCAGTTATTTACAGGGCGGCACTGAAGCTTTCTTT	CASSYLQGGTEAFF
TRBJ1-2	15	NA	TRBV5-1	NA	TGCTCCAGCAGCATGCGGCGACAGGCTGACTATGGCTACACCTTC	CSSSMRRQADYGYTF
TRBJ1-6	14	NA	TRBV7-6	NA	TGTGCCAGCAGCTTAAGCCCGTTTAATTCACCCCTCCACTTT	CASSLSPFNSPLHF
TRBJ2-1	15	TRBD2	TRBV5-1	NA	TGCGCCAGCAGCAGAGATAGCGGGGGGAACGAAGAGCAGTTCTTC	CASSRDSGGNEEQFF
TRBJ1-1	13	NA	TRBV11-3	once	TGTGCCAGCAGCACCGGTTTGAACACTGAAGCTTTCTTT	CASSTGLNTEAFF
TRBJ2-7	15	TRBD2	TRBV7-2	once	TGTGCCAGCAGTCCCAATAGCGGGAGTGGCTACGAGCAGTACTTC	CASSPNSGSGYEQYF
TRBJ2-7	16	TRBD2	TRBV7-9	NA	TGTGCCAGCACCACCGTGGGGTCTAGCGGGACCTACGAGCAGTACTTC	CASTTVGSSGTYEQYF
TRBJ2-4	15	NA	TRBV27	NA	TGTGCCAGCAGTGTTGGACAGGGAGGGTTATACATTCAGTACTTC	CASSVGQGGLYIQYF
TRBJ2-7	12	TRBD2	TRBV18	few	TGTGCCAGCTCACAGCGGGAAGGGGAGCAGTACTTC	CASSQREGEQYF
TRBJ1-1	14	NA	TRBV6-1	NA	TGTGCCAGCAGTGAACAGAAAGGGGTTGCTGAAGCTTTCTTT	CASSEQKGVAEAFF
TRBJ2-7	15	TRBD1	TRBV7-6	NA	TGTGCCAGCAGCTCCCAACCCGGGACAGAATACGAGCAGTACTTC	CASSSQPGTEYEQYF
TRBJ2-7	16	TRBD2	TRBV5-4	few	TGTGCCAGCAGCGGGAAGACTAGCGGGAGTTTCTACGAGCAGTACTTC	CASSGKTSGSFYEQYF
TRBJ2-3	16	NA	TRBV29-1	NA	TGCAGCGTTGAAGATCCGGAACGGGCTCGGGGAGATACGCAGTATTTT	CSVEDPERARGDTQYF
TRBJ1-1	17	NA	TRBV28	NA	TGTGCCAGCAGCCTAGGGCGCCTGGGGGGGGCGAACACTGAAGCTTTCTTT	CASSLGRLGGANTEAFF
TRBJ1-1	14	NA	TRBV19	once	TGTGCCAGTAGTCCATTCACTGGGAACACTGAAGCTTTCTTT	CASSPFTGNTEAFF
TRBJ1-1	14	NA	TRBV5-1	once	TGCGCCAGCAGCTTGGGGTCCGGGAACACTGAAGCTTTCTTT	CASSLGSGNTEAFF
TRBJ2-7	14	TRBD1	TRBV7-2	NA	TGTGCCAGCAGCCTCGGACAGGCTCTGTACGAGCAGTACTTC	CASSLGQALYEQYF
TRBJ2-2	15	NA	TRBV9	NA	TGTGCCAGCAGCCCCCAATTCGTTAGTACCGGGGAGCTGTTTTTT	CASSPQFVSTGELFF
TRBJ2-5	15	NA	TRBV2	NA	TGTGCCAGCAGTTGGGAGGCGGTCGGGGCAGAGACCCAGTACTTC	CASSWEAVGAETQYF
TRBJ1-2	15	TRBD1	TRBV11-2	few	TGTGCCAGCAGCGGCTCCTTGGGACAGGGAGGTGGCTACACCTTC	CASSGSLGQGGGYTF
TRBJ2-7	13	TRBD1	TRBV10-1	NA	TGCGCCAGCAGTGAGAACAGGGGCGGCGAGCAGTACTTC	CASSENRGGEQYF
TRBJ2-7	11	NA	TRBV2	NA	TGTGCCGGGGGGGCGGGGTACGAGCAGTACTTC	CAGGAGYEQYF
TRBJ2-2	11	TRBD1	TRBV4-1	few	TGCGCCGGGACAGACCGGAGGGAGCTGTTTTTT	CAGTDRRELFF
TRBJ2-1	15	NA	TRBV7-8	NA	TGTGCCAGCAGCTTAGGGGACTTCTGGTACAATGAGCAGTTCTTC	CASSLGDFWYNEQFF
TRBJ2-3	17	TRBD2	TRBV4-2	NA	TGTGCCAGCAGCCAAGATCCGACTAGCGGGACCACAGATACGCAGTATTTT	CASSQDPTSGTTDTQYF
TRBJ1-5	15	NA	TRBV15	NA	TGTGCCACCAGCCGCTGGGGGGGGGTTAATCAGCCCCAGCATTTT	CATSRWGGVNQPQHF
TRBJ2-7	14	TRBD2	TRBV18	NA	TGTGCCAGCTCACTAGCGGGGAGCTCCTACGAGCAGTACTTC	CASSLAGSSYEQYF
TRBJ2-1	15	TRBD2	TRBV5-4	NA	TGTGCCAGCACCCGAAGGACTAGCTATTACAATGAGCAGTTCTTC	CASTRRTSYYNEQFF
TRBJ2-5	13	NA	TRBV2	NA	TGTGCCAGCAGCGCGTTTGGGCTAGAGACCCAGTACTTC	CASSAFGLETQYF
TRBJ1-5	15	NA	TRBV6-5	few	TGTGCCAGCAGTTACTCGGGGGCCAGTAATCAGCCCCAGCATTTT	CASSYSGASNQPQHF
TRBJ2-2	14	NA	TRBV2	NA	TGTGCCAGCAGTGTTAATGCGCCCACCGGGGAGCTGTTTTTT	CASSVNAPTGELFF
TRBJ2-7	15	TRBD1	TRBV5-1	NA	TGCGCCAGCAGCCCCGGGACAGGGGGGTTGTACGAGCAGTACTTC	CASSPGTGGLYEQYF
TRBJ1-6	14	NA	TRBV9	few	TGTGCCAGCAGCGCGGGGATCGATAATTCACCCCTCCACTTT	CASSAGIDNSPLHF
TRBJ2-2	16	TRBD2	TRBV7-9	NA	TGTTCCAGCAGCTTTACACTAGCGGGAGGTACCGGGGAGCTGTTTTTT	CSSSFTLAGGTGELFF
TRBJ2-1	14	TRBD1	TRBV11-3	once	TGTGCCAGCAGCTGGCGGACAGGGGACAATGAGCAGTTCTTC	CASSWRTGDNEQFF
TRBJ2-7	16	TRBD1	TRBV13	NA	TGTGCCAGCACCCCAGTCGAGGGGGCCCCCCCCTACGAGCAGTACTTC	CASTPVEGAPPYEQYF
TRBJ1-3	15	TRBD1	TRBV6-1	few	TGTGCCAGCAGCCGGGACAGAAACTCTGGAAACACCATATATTTT	CASSRDRNSGNTIYF
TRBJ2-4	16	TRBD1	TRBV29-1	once	TGCAGCGCACGAAGACCGGGACAGGGAACCAAAAACATTCAGTACTTC	CSARRPGQGTKNIQYF
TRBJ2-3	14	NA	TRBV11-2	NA	TGTGCCACCACCCCGGGGAGGAACACAGATACGCAGTATTTT	CATTPGRNTDTQYF
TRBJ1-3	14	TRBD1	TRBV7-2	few	TGTGCCAGCAGTCAGGGGGCCTCTGGAAACACCATATATTTT	CASSQGASGNTIYF
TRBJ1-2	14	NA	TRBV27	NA	TGTGCCAGCAGTGCCAGAGGGGGTGTCTATGGCTACACCTTC	CASSARGGVYGYTF
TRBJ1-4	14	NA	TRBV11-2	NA	TGTGCCAGCAGCTTAGTACAGGGTCACGAAAAACTGTTTTTT	CASSLVQGHEKLFF
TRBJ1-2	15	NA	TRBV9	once	TGTGCCAGCAGCGTAGCTGCGGGGCCCGACTATGGCTACACCTTC	CASSVAAGPDYGYTF